These 19 T cell receptor beta chains originate from one sample sequenced in a study of tumor-infiltrating lymphocytes in primary liver carcinoma. Total RNA (around 510 ng) served as template for TCR beta cDNA synthesis primed by a constant-region primer. Employing slightly modified ARM-PCR, three nested multiplex PCR rounds were run, and these gave rise to the TCR beta libraries. A C-beta reverse primer and TRBV1-TRBV30 forward primers served in each of the first two PCR rounds, at 9 to 11 cycles apiece. TCRdb independently ran MiXCR on the multiplex PCR reads; one entry per CDR3 protein. The sample consists of approximately 120,000 distinct CDR3 sequences, around 64% of them appearing once. For each extraction, RNA and DNA were obtained together from 20-30 mg of unsorted bulk tissue. Sequencing was done on a sample of liver tumor tissue from sampling region 3. The subset: tumor region T3, left-lateral pole. These receptors were obtained from a woman aged 55-75 years with primary liver carcinoma and hepatitis B virus infection.

Note on this clonotype: One end of the junction fails to match germline, which may point to a read error. The V call is TRBV5-1, the J call TRBJ2-6; D may correspond to TRBD1 or TRBD2 (5 bases each). The germline gives CDR1 SGHRS, CDR2 YFSETQ. The CDR3 runs 14 residues. The CDR3 region is CASSLTVGGNVLTF. The CDR3, as DNA: TGCGCCAGCAGCTTGACAGTTGGGGGCAACGTCCTGACTTTC.

A remark on this clonotype: A much more abundant neighbour one base away suggests this may be a read error. In this CDR3 the conserved last residue, phenylalanine or tryptophan, is missing, so a read error is likely. The chain couples TRBV5-1 to TRBJ2-1, with TRBD2 matching 10 bases. Trimming cost V 0 bases and J 5 bases; bases outside gene matches: 8. The CDR3 totals 17 residues. Germline values: CDR1 SGHRS, CDR2 YFSETQ. The CDR3 is CASSLAKSTSGNNEQFL. The CDR3 DNA is TGCGCCAGCAGCTTGGCGAAATCTACTAGCGGGAACAATGAGCAGTTCCTC.

Regarding this clonotype: Being one base from a much bigger clone, this may be a read error. The chain combines TRBV5-6 with TRBJ2-7; D is unresolved. Trimming removed 6 bases at V and 6 bases at J, with 16 bases between. The CDR3 has 13 amino acids. The V gene's germline CDR1 is SGHDT and CDR2 YYEEEE. The CDR3 sequence is CASNFLQLGEQYF. The CDR3 coding sequence is TGTGCCAGCAACTTTCTACAGCTTGGCGAGCAGTACTTC.

V is TRBV19 and J is TRBJ2-3; 7 positions agree with TRBD1. Germline values: CDR1 LNHDA, CDR2 SQIVND (reference sequence). Trimming removed 5 bases from V and 2 bases from J; junction bases left unmatched: 13. The CDR3 is made up of 17 amino acids. The CDR3 DNA reads as TGTGCCAGTAGTCCTCCCCCCGACAGGGTTGACACAGATACGCAGTATTTT. Protein sequence: CASSPPPDRVDTDTQYF.

This clonotype showed up many times. The junction departs from the called germline gene at one end, perhaps through a read error. Written as DNA, the CDR3 is TGTGCCAAGACCCGGGACAGAGGCTTC. It codes for CAKTRDRGF. The chain employs TRBV6-1 and TRBJ1-2, with TRBD1 identical over 7 bases. Germline values: CDR1 MNHNS, CDR2 SASEGT. The CDR3 runs 9 residues.

The V call is TRBV7-9, the J call TRBJ2-5; D gene uncertain. Germline values: CDR1 SEHNR, CDR2 FQNEAQ (reference sequence). V was pared by 3 bases and J by 13 bases, with 15 bases between. This CDR3 spans 12 amino acids. The CDR3 DNA reads as TGTGCCAGCAGCTTCACTTCGTCTATCTCGTACTTC. Encoded protein: CASSFTSSISYF.

For this clonotype: The junction shows a germline mismatch at one end, possibly a read error. The chain joins TRBV6-1 to TRBJ2-1; D not certain. Germline V gives CDR1 MNHNS, CDR2 SASEGT. There are 16 residues in the CDR3. The CDR3 DNA reads TGTGCCAGCAGTCATGTGCTGAGGCGAGAGTACAATGGGCAGTTCTTC. It codes for CASSHVLRREYNGQFF.

This chain joins TRBV14 and TRBJ2-7, with 11 bases that match TRBD2. The germline V gene has CDR1 SGHDN and CDR2 FVKESK. V lost 8 bases, J lost 6 bases, and 12 bases stayed unmatched. This CDR3 is 15 amino acids long. The CDR3 nucleotides read TGTGCCAGCTGCCGGACTAGCGGGCTAACCTGCGAGCAGTACTTC. Translating it yields CASCRTSGLTCEQYF.

The sample holds many counts of this clonotype. This chain joins TRBV10-3 and TRBJ1-2; maybe TRBD1 (5 bases). Trimming stripped 4 bases from V and 2 bases from J, with 11 bases between. The germline V gene has CDR1 ENHRY and CDR2 SYGVKD. The CDR3 length is 14 residues. The CDR3 DNA is TGTGCCATCAGTGGACAAGGGGCAAACTATGGCTACACCTTC. It specifies CAISGQGANYGYTF.

This clonotype was seen a single time. The chain joins TRBV4-2 to TRBJ2-3; TRBD1 matches at 7 bases. The CDR3 sequence is 16 residues long. With 1 base clipped from V and 8 bases from J, the junction kept 12 bases outside the gene matches. Germline V gene sequence: CDR1 LGHNA, CDR2 YNFKEQ. The CDR3 nucleotides read TGTGCCAGCAGCCAAGGACCGGGACAGATCGCAGGTACGCAGTATTTT. This encodes CASSQGPGQIAGTQYF.

This clonotype was seen ten or more times. The chain's CDR3 is CASSERGNYEQFF. For the CDR3, the DNA is TGTGCCAGCAGTGAAAGGGGGAACTATGAGCAGTTCTTC. The V call is TRBV6-1, the J call TRBJ2-1; possibly TRBD1 for D (6 bases). This CDR3 region has 13 residues. Deletions cut 2 bases from V and 8 bases from J, with 10 bases between. The V gene's germline CDR1 is MNHNS and CDR2 SASEGT.

This clonotype showed up just a few times. The junction and the germline gene differ at one end; a read error may be behind it. The V call is TRBV7-2, the J call TRBJ1-4; D ambiguous. CDR3 size: 14 residues. Germline CDR1 and CDR2: SGHTA and FQGNSA. DNA of the CDR3: TGTGCCAGCAGCTTAGGTTATTTGGCCAGCAAACTGTCTTTT. Its protein product is CASSLGYLASKLSF.

About this clonotype: Since a much larger clone is just one base distant, this may be a read error. The chain joins TRBV2 to TRBJ1-5, with 7 bases matching TRBD1. CDR1 and CDR2 (germline): SNHLY, FYNNEI. The V segment lost 5 bases and the J segment 6 bases; nucleotides outside the gene matches: 1. The CDR3 spans 12 residues. CDR3 sequence (DNA): TGTGCCAGCAGTAAGGGGGCTCAGCCCCAGCATTTT. Translated, it gives CASSKGAQPQHF. Complete variable domain (other parts from reference TRBV2 and TRBJ1-5): EPEVTQTPSHQVTQMGQEVILRCVPISNHLYFYWYRQILGQKVEFLVSFYNNEISEKSEIFDDQFSVERPDGSNFTLKIRSTKLEDSAMYFCASSKGAQPQHFGDGTRLSIL.

There are a few counts of this clonotype. This CDR3 is CASSSRTGGNSPLHF. DNA for the CDR3: TGCGCCAGCAGCTCTCGGACAGGCGGTAATTCACCCCTCCACTTT. This chain joins TRBV5-1 and TRBJ1-6; 7 bases align to TRBD1. The CDR3 sequence is 15 residues long. Germline V gene data show CDR1 as SGHRS and CDR2 as YFSETQ. The V and J ends lost 3 bases and 6 bases, in that order; junction bases with no gene match: 6.

On this clonotype itself: A much larger clone differs from this one at a single base, so this may be a read error. J is TRBJ1-2 and V is TRBV12-3 or TRBV12-4, with D possibly matching TRBD1 (6 bases). This CDR3 contains 14 residues. V gave up 10 bases and J gave up 4 bases, with 19 bases separating them. The CDR3 is CANRARGAVYGYTF. CDR3 sequence (DNA): TGTGCCAACAGGGCGCGGGGAGCCGTCTATGGCTACACCTTC.

The rearrangement joins TRBV29-1 to TRBJ2-7, with D tentatively TRBD1 or TRBD2 (5 bases each). Trimming removed 6 bases at V and 6 bases at J, with 18 bases between. The CDR3 has 13 amino acids. Germline assignment: CDR1 SQVTM and CDR2 ANQGSEA. The CDR3 DNA reads as TGCAGCGTCGTGGGACCGGGATTTGGCGAGCAGTACTTC. Amino acid sequence: CSVVGPGFGEQYF.

Notes on this clonotype: The junction and the germline gene differ at one end; a read error may be behind it. The chain uses TRBV6-5 and TRBJ2-7, with D hard to call. Germline CDR1 reads MNHEY; CDR2 reads SVGAGI. The CDR3 is 16 amino acids. CDR3 nucleotides: TGTGCCAGCAGTTACGCTCGCCAGCCGAGCTCCCACGAACAGTACTTC. Its translation is CASSYARQPSSHEQYF.

This clonotype was counted once. The DNA of the CDR3 is TGTGCCACCCTGACTAGGGGGGGGAACAGCGAGACCCAGTACTTC. Residues: CATLTRGGNSETQYF. The chain employs TRBV28 and TRBJ2-5; the D gene is possibly TRBD2 (7 bases). Germline CDR1 reads MDHEN; CDR2 reads SYDVKM. Trimming pared 10 bases from V and 5 bases from J, leaving 23 bases between. The CDR3 is made up of 15 amino acids.

This chain uses TRBV28 with TRBJ1-5; a weak D match, TRBD1 (5 bases). CDR1 is MDHEN and CDR2 is SYDVKM in the germline V gene. This CDR3 has 14 amino acids. The V and J ends lost 3 bases and 2 bases respectively, with 8 bases between them. The CDR3 region has the DNA TGTGCCAGCAGTTTGTGGGGACGCAATCAGCCCCAGCATTTT. This gives the protein CASSLWGRNQPQHF.